This TCR beta chain was captured in a study of Tregs in tolerant kidney transplant recipients. Unstimulated Tregs (CD4+CD25+CD127-) and CD4+CD25- non-Tregs were sorted from PBMCs. A note on this clone: Its target is unknown.

Study-wide points: Biological reproducibility was not directly addressed in this study. Nucleotide sequences could not be compared across some patients' samples due to primer changes. Tolerant patients' donor-specific Tregs expanded beyond overall Tregs, suggesting antigen-driven growth.

Profiling relied on immunoSEQ multiplex PCR, and the TCRdb table lists in-frame clones only, not all of them. The table lists 100,000 to 120,000 clones, roughly 89% of them singletons. This CDR3 region has 15 residues. Trimming removed 4 bases at V and 5 bases at J, with 18 bases between. The germline CDR1 and CDR2 sequences are SNHLY and FYNNEI. Sequencing used CD4+ T cells from blood, obtained before the transplant. The sequence was obtained from a human donor who received a combined kidney and bone marrow transplant. This chain uses TRBV2 with TRBJ2-7; perhaps TRBD1 as D (5 bases). In DNA form, the CDR3 reads TGTGCCAGCAGTGGAGTTGTGACAGCCTTGGACGAGCAGTACTTC. As protein: CASSGVVTALDEQYF.